These 18 T cell receptor beta chains were all obtained from the same sample, sequenced in a study of T cell repertoires in cytomegalovirus infection. Which antigens these TCRs recognize remains unknown. TCRdb reprocessed the reads via MiXCR and lists one record per CDR3 protein. The data contain about 920,000 distinct CDR3 sequences, approximately 30% of them seen just once; the ten biggest clones take up about an eighth. The sample was cultured CD8+ T cells from PBMCs, taken from culture after CMV antigen stimulation. Receptors were obtained from a human donor in good health (CMV status not recorded). Some clones in this sample may be carry-over from other donors' samples.

The J gene is TRBJ2-1, the V gene TRBV25-1, with a tentative D call TRBD1 (8 bases). Germline CDR1 and CDR2: MGHDK and SYGVNS. The CDR3 spans 13 residues. V lost 3 bases and J lost 9, with 12 bases in between. CDR3 amino acids: CASSEDREGEQFF. The CDR3 DNA follows: TGTGCCAGCAGTGAGGACAGGGAGGGTGAGCAGTTCTTC.

The chain recombines TRBV9 with TRBJ2-1; D tentatively reads TRBD1 or TRBD2 (5 bases each). The CDR3 has 16 residues. Between the trimmed V and J ends, which lost 0 bases and 5 bases, there was a span of 15 bases. Germline V lookup: CDR1 SGDLS, CDR2 YYNGEE. The CDR3 here is CASSVGPGTINNEQFF. The CDR3 coding sequence is TGTGCCAGCAGCGTAGGTCCAGGGACCATTAACAATGAGCAGTTCTTC.

This clonotype was recorded at least ten times. This rearrangement joins TRBV7-6 to TRBJ1-1; D possibly corresponds to TRBD1 (5 bases). Trimming cost V 1 base and J 7 bases, with 10 bases left between them. From germline, CDR1 is SGHVS and CDR2 FNYEAQ. The CDR3 is 13 amino acids. The CDR3 loop reads CASSLGGTVEAFF. The CDR3, as DNA: TGTGCCAGCAGCTTAGGGGGGACGGTTGAAGCTTTCTTT.

The chain is built from TRBV6-5 and TRBJ2-7; D is possibly TRBD1 or TRBD2 (5 bases each). The CDR3 runs 15 residues. Germline V gives CDR1 MNHEY, CDR2 SVGAGI. The V end was cut by 0 bases, the J end by 2 bases, with 11 bases between. CDR3 DNA sequence: TGTGCCAGCAGTTACTCGATGGGGGATCCCTACGAGCAGTACTTC. Protein product: CASSYSMGDPYEQYF.

This rearrangement joins TRBV27 to TRBJ2-3, with TRBD1 matching 8 bases. The junction had 10 bases not matched to a gene; V was cut back by 5 bases and J by 3 bases. CDR1 MNHEY and CDR2 SMNVEV come from the germline V gene (reference sequence). CDR3 size: 16 residues. CDR3 coding DNA: TGTGCCAGCAGTCCCCTTTGGACAGGGAGGACAGATACGCAGTATTTT. Translation: CASSPLWTGRTDTQYF.

The gene calls are TRBV7-9 and TRBJ1-1; the D is unclear. The germline gives CDR1 SEHNR, CDR2 FQNEAQ (reference sequence). The CDR3 sequence is 12 residues long. V was clipped by 8 bases and J by 4 bases, with 11 bases between them. This CDR3 is CASDTPSTEAFF. The CDR3 DNA reads TGTGCCAGCGACACCCCATCCACTGAAGCTTTCTTT.

At least ten counts were recorded for this clonotype. V gene TRBV6-6 combines with J gene TRBJ1-4; D not certain. CDR3 length: 13 amino acids. Germline V gene sequence: CDR1 MNHNY, CDR2 SVGAGI (reference sequence). The V end lost 0 bases, the J end lost 7 bases, and 6 bases lay between the germline ends. CDR3: CASSYSHGEKLFF. Here the CDR3 DNA reads TGTGCCAGCAGTTACTCTCATGGTGAAAAACTGTTTTTT.

Note on this clonotype: Germline and junction disagree at one end, which may indicate a read error. The chain joins TRBV9 to TRBJ2-1, with TRBD1 matching over 12 bases. Germline assignment: CDR1 SGDLS and CDR2 YYNGEE. This CDR3 is 15 amino acids long. The CDR3 DNA sequence: TGTGCCAGCAGCGGAGGGACAGGGGGCTACGATGAGCAGTTCTTC. Its protein is CASSGGTGGYDEQFF.

This rearrangement joins TRBV5-6 to TRBJ2-1; D unclear. The CDR3 is 15 amino acids. Germline-derived CDR1 and CDR2 are SGHDT and YYEEEE. Trimming took 0 bases from V and 4 from J, leaving 11 bases between them. CDR3 in amino acids: CASSLVGNLYNEQFF. In DNA, the CDR3 is TGTGCCAGCAGCTTGGTGGGAAATCTGTACAATGAGCAGTTCTTC. Full variable domain (remainder filled in from reference TRBV5-6 and TRBJ2-1): DAGVTQSPTHLIKTRGQQVTLRCSPKSGHDTVSWYQQALGQGPQFIFQYYEEEERQRGNFPDRFSGHQFPNYSSELNVNALLLGDSALYLCASSLVGNLYNEQFFGPGTRLTVL.

This clonotype was seen a few times. The rearrangement uses TRBV18 and TRBJ2-1; 7 bases map to TRBD1. This CDR3 has 18 amino acids. V lost 6 bases, J lost 1 base, and 15 bases stayed unmatched. Germline CDR1 reads KGHSH; CDR2 reads LQKENI. The CDR3 nucleotides are TGTGCCAGCTCCCGAACAGGGGACAGTTCCGCGTCCTACAATGAGCAGTTCTTC. This codes for CASSRTGDSSASYNEQFF.

The chain uses TRBV19 and TRBJ1-2; D unclear. The CDR3 has 14 amino acids. From germline, CDR1 is LNHDA and CDR2 SQIVND (reference sequence). Trimming cost V 7 bases and J 6 bases, with 18 bases left between them. The CDR3 coding sequence is TGTGCCAGTATGGGGTTCAGATGGATTGATGGCTACACCTTC. Amino acid sequence: CASMGFRWIDGYTF.

The J gene is TRBJ1-1, the V gene TRBV12-5, with D unclear. V was pared by 3 bases and J by 4 bases, with 12 bases between. Germline CDR1 is LGHNT and CDR2 is FRNRAP. The CDR3 contains 14 residues. The CDR3 reads CASGFRQGRTEAFF. DNA of the CDR3: TGTGCTAGTGGTTTTCGTCAAGGGCGCACTGAAGCTTTCTTT.

This clonotype was seen many times. The chain has TRBV15 and TRBJ1-4; D is perhaps TRBD1 (5 bases). CDR3 size: 14 residues. V was cut by 1 base and J by 4 bases, with 7 bases left in between. Germline values: CDR1 LNHNV, CDR2 YYDKDF (reference sequence). The CDR3 coding sequence is TGTGCCACCAGCAGAGCGGGGCTTAATGAAAAACTGTTTTTT. Amino acid sequence: CATSRAGLNEKLFF.

The V call is TRBV6-5, the J call TRBJ2-7; D unresolved. V shed 0 bases and J shed 0 bases, with 9 bases lying between them. This CDR3 is 15 amino acids long. Germline V gene sequence: CDR1 MNHEY, CDR2 SVGAGI. The CDR3 loop is CASSYSMGSSYEQYF. CDR3 coding DNA: TGTGCCAGCAGTTACTCGATGGGCAGCTCCTACGAGCAGTACTTC.

This clonotype appeared a single time. This chain uses TRBV7-8 with TRBJ2-7; no clear D gene. This CDR3 comprises 11 residues. The germline V gene encodes CDR1 SGHVS and CDR2 FQNEAQ. The V end was cut by 0 bases, the J end by 7 bases, with 4 bases between. As DNA, the CDR3 is TGTGCCAGCAGCTTAGCGCGTGAGCAGTACGTC. Protein sequence: CASSLAREQYV.

The chain links TRBV27 to TRBJ2-7, with D maybe TRBD1 (6 bases). CDR1 is MNHEY, CDR2 SMNVEV, per germline (reference sequence). V was cut by 6 bases and J by 3 bases, with 15 bases left in between. This CDR3 region has 14 residues. The CDR3 reads CASSPDSVYYEQYF. The CDR3 DNA reads TGTGCCAGCAGCCCGGACAGCGTTTACTACGAGCAGTACTTC.

This clonotype came up a few times. This rearrangement joins TRBV9 to TRBJ2-3; possible D gene TRBD2, 5 bases. Germline V gene data show CDR1 as SGDLS and CDR2 as YYNGEE. V lost 4 bases, J lost 1 base, and 22 bases lay in between. There are 18 residues in the CDR3. CDR3 in DNA: TGTGCCAGCAGCTTCCCGCGAGGGTGGGAAATTGGCACAGATACGCAGTATTTT. Residues: CASSFPRGWEIGTDTQYF. The entire variable domain, with the rest obtained from reference TRBV9 and TRBJ2-3, is as follows: DSGVTQTPKHLITATGQRVTLRCSPRSGDLSVYWYQQSLDQGLQFLIQYYNGEERAKGNILERFSAQQFPDLHSELNLSSLELGDSALYFCASSFPRGWEIGTDTQYFGPGTRLTVL.

This clonotype was recorded many times. This chain uses TRBV27 with TRBJ1-1; D is perhaps TRBD1 (5 bases). The CDR3 runs 12 residues. V lost 5 bases and J 8 bases, leaving 12 bases between the germline ends. Germline V CDR1 and CDR2: MNHEY, SMNVEV (reference sequence). For the CDR3, the DNA is TGTGCCAGCAGTCTCGCAGGGAGAGAAGCTTTCTTT. It encodes CASSLAGREAFF.